Below are 13 T cell receptor beta chains sequenced from a single sample in a study of blood T cell repertoires in COVID-19. Some clones are missing from TCRdb's copy, which holds only in-frame ones; the method was immunoSEQ multiplex PCR. Among 140,000 to 150,000 clones, around 83% were seen once, and the ten largest hold roughly 10%. Sequenced sample: peripheral blood. Receptor source: a man in his 60s with active or convalescent COVID-19.

This chain connects TRBV6-2 or TRBV6-3 to TRBJ2-2; no definite D call. CDR3 size: 12 residues. V dropped 4 bases and J dropped 4 bases, with 4 bases sitting between them. Germline V gene data show CDR1 as MNHEY and CDR2 as SVGEGT. Written as DNA, the CDR3 is TGTGCCAGCAGTTTTCTCACCGGGGAGCTGTTTTTT. This sequence encodes CASSFLTGELFF.

The gene calls are TRBV30 and TRBJ1-2; no clear D gene. The CDR3 length is 15 residues. CDR1 is GTSNPN, CDR2 SVGIG, per germline (reference sequence). V was cut by 2 bases and J by 9 bases, with 22 bases left in between. This chain's CDR3 is CAWSTRGEGMARYTF. CDR3 nucleotide sequence: TGTGCCTGGAGTACCCGGGGAGAAGGCATGGCTCGCTACACCTTC. Combining the CDR3 with reference TRBV30 and TRBJ1-2 gives the whole variable domain SQTIHQWPATLVQPVGSPLSLECTVEGTSNPNLYWYRQAAGRGLQLLFYSVGIGQISSEVPQNLSASRPQDRQFILSSKKLLLSDSGFYLCAWSTRGEGMARYTFGSGTRLTVV.

The V and J genes are TRBV7-6 and TRBJ2-1, with 7 bases lining up with TRBD2. This CDR3 is built from 16 residues. The trim removed 2 bases at V and 0 bases at J, leaving 4 bases unmatched. The germline V gene has CDR1 SGHVS and CDR2 FNYEAQ. The CDR3 here is CASSLRRGGSYNEQFF. CDR3 coding DNA: TGTGCCAGCAGCTTACGTCGCGGGGGCTCCTACAATGAGCAGTTCTTC.

The chain recombines TRBV19 with TRBJ2-1; D is perhaps TRBD1 (6 bases). Germline V gene lookup returns CDR1 LNHDA and CDR2 SQIVND (reference sequence). Trimming shortened V by 1 base and J by 8 bases, and 12 bases separated the two germline ends. The CDR3 length is 14 residues. The CDR3 nucleotides read TGTGCCAGTAGTATAGTTACAGGGAACCATGAGCAGTTCTTC. Translated, it gives CASSIVTGNHEQFF.

The J gene is TRBJ1-6, the V gene TRBV6-2 or TRBV6-3; D is possibly TRBD1 (6 bases). Germline CDR1 MNHEY, CDR2 SVGEGT. Trimming cost V 7 bases and J 9 bases, with 22 bases left between them. The CDR3 consists of 16 residues. In DNA, the CDR3 is TGTGCCAGCACCCCGGCTAGTGGGACACTCACTTCACCCCTCCACTTT. Its translation is CASTPASGTLTSPLHF.

The chain joins TRBV12-3 or TRBV12-4 to TRBJ1-1, with D perhaps matching TRBD1 (5 bases). Trimming cost V 2 bases and J 8 bases, with 12 bases left between them. This CDR3 spans 13 amino acids. CDR3 sequence reads: CASSLWGLPEAFF. CDR3 bases: TGTGCCAGCAGTTTATGGGGACTGCCGGAAGCTTTCTTT.

Here the CDR3 DNA reads TGCGCCAGCAGCCTCGGGACTAGCGCCACAGATACGCAGTATTTT. Protein sequence: CASSLGTSATDTQYF. The chain recombines TRBV10-1 with TRBJ2-3; 10 bases map to TRBD2. V dropped 6 bases and J dropped 2; count of bases not matched to a gene: 5. Per germline, CDR1 WNHNN and CDR2 SYGVQD (reference sequence). This CDR3 has 15 residues.

This clone has a handful of counts. The chain is built from TRBV6-5 and TRBJ1-1; 8 bases agree with TRBD1. J was trimmed by 3 bases and V by 6 bases; bases with no gene match: 6. This CDR3 is built from 14 residues. Germline-derived CDR1 and CDR2 are MNHEY and SVGAGI. The CDR3 spells CASRKQGVDTEAFF. The CDR3 nucleotides read TGTGCCAGCAGGAAACAGGGGGTAGACACTGAAGCTTTCTTT.

The chain has TRBV5-5 and TRBJ1-1; TRBD1 might be the D (5 bases). V was trimmed by 1 base and J by 3 bases, leaving 10 bases between them. The CDR3 runs to 14 residues. The germline V gene has CDR1 SGHKS and CDR2 YYEKEE (reference sequence). The DNA for the CDR3 is TGTGCCAGCAGCTTGTTTGGGGGGGACACTGAAGCTTTCTTT. It codes for CASSLFGGDTEAFF.

This chain uses TRBV11-2 with TRBJ1-1; weak D call: TRBD1 (6 bases). V was shortened by 1 base and J by 4 bases, with 10 bases between the two germline ends. The germline V gene encodes CDR1 SGHAT and CDR2 FQNNGV. The CDR3 is 14 amino acids. CDR3 DNA sequence: TGTGCCAGCAGCTTAGGAAGAGGGGGCACTGAAGCTTTCTTT. Translation gives CASSLGRGGTEAFF.

The V gene is TRBV7-9, the J gene TRBJ1-1; TRBD1 is a possible D gene (6 bases). The germline V gene has CDR1 SEHNR and CDR2 FQNEAQ (reference sequence). The CDR3 runs to 14 residues. Trimming removed 6 bases at V and 3 bases at J, with 14 bases between. CDR3 sequence reads: CASSSQGPDTEAFF. The CDR3 DNA is TGTGCCAGCAGTTCTCAGGGGCCCGACACTGAAGCTTTCTTT. Filled out from reference TRBV7-9 and TRBJ1-1, the complete variable domain reads DTGVSQNPRHKITKRGQNVTFRCDPISEHNRLYWYRQTLGQGPEFLTYFQNEAQLEKSRLLSDRFSAERPKGSFSTLEIQRTEQGDSAMYLCASSSQGPDTEAFFGQGTRLTVV.

V and J are TRBV5-1 and TRBJ1-3, with D unclear. Germline V gives CDR1 SGHRS, CDR2 YFSETQ. The CDR3 is 15 amino acids. V dropped 0 bases and J dropped 0 bases, with 7 bases sitting between them. CDR3 DNA: TGCGCCAGCAGCTTGGGAGGTTTCTCTGGAAACACCATATATTTT. It specifies CASSLGGFSGNTIYF.

The chain links TRBV21-1 to TRBJ2-5; no DNA check was done on the table's D call, TRBD2. TRBV21-1 is deemed a pseudogene. This CDR3 region has 20 residues. The CDR3 sequence is CASSKWARASGRVNQETQYF. The CDR3 DNA reads as TGTGCCAGCAGCAAATGGGCGAGGGCTAGCGGGAGGGTAAATCAAGAGACCCAGTACTTC.